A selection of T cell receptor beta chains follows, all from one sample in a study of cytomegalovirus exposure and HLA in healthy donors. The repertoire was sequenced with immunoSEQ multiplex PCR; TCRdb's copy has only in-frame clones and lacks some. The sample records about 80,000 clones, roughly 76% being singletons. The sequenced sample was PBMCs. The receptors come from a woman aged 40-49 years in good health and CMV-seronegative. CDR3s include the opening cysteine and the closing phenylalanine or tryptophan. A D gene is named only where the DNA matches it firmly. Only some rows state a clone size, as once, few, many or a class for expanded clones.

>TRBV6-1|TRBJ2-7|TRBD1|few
TGTGCCAGCAGTATCGGACAGGGGCTCTACGAGCAGTACTTC
CASSIGQGLYEQYF
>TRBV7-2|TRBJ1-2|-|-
TGTGCCAGCAGCTTGCACAGGAGCGATTCTAGGGGCTACACCTTC
CASSLHRSDSRGYTF
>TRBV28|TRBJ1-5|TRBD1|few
TGTGCCAGCAGCCTGACAGGGGGCAATCAGCCCCAGCATTTT
CASSLTGGNQPQHF
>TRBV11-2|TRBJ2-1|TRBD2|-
TGTGCCAGCAGCTTAGCGCTAGCGGGAGGGCCATCCTACAATGAGCAGTTCTTC
CASSLALAGGPSYNEQFF
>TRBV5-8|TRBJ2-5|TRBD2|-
TGTGCCAGCAGCTCCGGGACTATACAAGAGACCCAGTACTTC
CASSSGTIQETQYF
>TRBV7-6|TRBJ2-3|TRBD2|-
TGTGCCAGCTCAGCGGGACTGACTACTAGCACAGATACGCAGTATTTT
CASSAGLTTSTDTQYF
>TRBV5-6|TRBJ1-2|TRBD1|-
TGTGCCAGCAGCCCCGGGACAGGGGCGTTCCACGGTGGCTACACCTTC
CASSPGTGAFHGGYTF
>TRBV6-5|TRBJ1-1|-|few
TGTGCCAGCAGTTACTCGATTAAGCAGGGGCCGGAAGACTTT
CASSYSIKQGPEDF
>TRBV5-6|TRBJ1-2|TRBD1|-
TGTGCCAGCAGCCCTCTAGGACAGGGTAACTATGGCTACACCTTC
CASSPLGQGNYGYTF
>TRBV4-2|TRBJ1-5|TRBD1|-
TGTGCCAGCAGCCAAGGGGACAGGGGGGATCAGCCCCAGCATTTT
CASSQGDRGDQPQHF
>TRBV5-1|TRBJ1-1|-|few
TGCGCCAGCAGCCGGGAGTATCTCGCCCCCACTGAAGCTTTCTTT
CASSREYLAPTEAFF
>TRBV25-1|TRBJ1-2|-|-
TGTGCCAGCAGTGAAACCGTGGTGGTCGGAGACGGCTACACCTTC
CASSETVVVGDGYTF
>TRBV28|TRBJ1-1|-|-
TGTGCCAGCAGCCCACTACACAGCGAGGGCACTGAAGCTTTCTTT
CASSPLHSEGTEAFF
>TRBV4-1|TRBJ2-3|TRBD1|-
TGCGCCAGCAGCCAATGGGGAGAAGGGGGCTACACAGATACGCAGTATTTT
CASSQWGEGGYTDTQYF
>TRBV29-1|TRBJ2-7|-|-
TGCAGCGTTGAACGCCAGGGAAAGGGGCTTCGCGAGCAGTACTTC
CSVERQGKGLREQYF
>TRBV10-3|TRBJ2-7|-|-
TGTGCCATCAGTGAATACTACGAGCAGTACTTC
CAISEYYEQYF
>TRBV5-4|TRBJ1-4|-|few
TGTGCCAGCAGCTTGGACATCGGGGGGGGTGAAAAACTGTTTTTT
CASSLDIGGGEKLFF
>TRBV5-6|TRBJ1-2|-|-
TGTGCCAGCAGCTTGGGGCAGGGGAACTATGGCTACACCTTC
CASSLGQGNYGYTF
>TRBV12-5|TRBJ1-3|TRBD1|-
TGTGCTAGTGGTTTTCAGGGGGCGATGGGAAACACCATATATTTT
CASGFQGAMGNTIYF
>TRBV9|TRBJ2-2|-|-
TGTGCCAGCAGCGTGGGGCCCCGATCGGACGCCGGGGAGCTGTTTTTT
CASSVGPRSDAGELFF
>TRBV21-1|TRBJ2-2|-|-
TGTGCCAGCAATTCAACCGGGGAGCTGTTTTTT
CASNSTGELFF
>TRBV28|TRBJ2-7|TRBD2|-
TGTGCCAGCAGTTTAAATGGAGCGGGAGAGCAGTACTTC
CASSLNGAGEQYF
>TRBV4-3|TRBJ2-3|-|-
TGCGCCAGCAGCCAAGTGGGCGGGATCGCCACTAGCACAGATACGCAGTATTTT
CASSQVGGIATSTDTQYF
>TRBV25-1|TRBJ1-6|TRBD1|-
TGTGCCAGCAGTGATACTCCGGGACAGCTTTTTAATTCACCCCTCCACTTT
CASSDTPGQLFNSPLHF
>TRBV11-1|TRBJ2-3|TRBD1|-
TGTGCCAGCAGCTTAGGAACAGGGGGAAACACAGATACGCAGTATTTT
CASSLGTGGNTDTQYF
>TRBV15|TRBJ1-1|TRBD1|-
TGTGCCACCAGCAGAGGGGTCCCAGGGGGAGTTAGTTGGGGCACTGAAGCTTTCTTT
CATSRGVPGGVSWGTEAFF
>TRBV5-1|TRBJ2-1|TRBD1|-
TGCGCCAGCAGTTGGACAGGGGGCCCCGGGGCCTACAATGAGCAGTTCTTC
CASSWTGGPGAYNEQFF
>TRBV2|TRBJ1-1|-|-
TGTGCCAGCACCCTCCGGGATCAAGAGAACACTGAAGCTTTCTTT
CASTLRDQENTEAFF
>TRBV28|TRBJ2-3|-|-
TGTGCCAGCAGTTTAGGGCAGGGAGGCGGTACGCAGTATTTT
CASSLGQGGGTQYF
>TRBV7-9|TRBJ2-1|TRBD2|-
TGTGCCAGCAGCTTTACTAGCGTCGACAATGAGCAGTTCTTC
CASSFTSVDNEQFF
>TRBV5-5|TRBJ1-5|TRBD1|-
TGTGCCAGCAGACGGACAGGGAATAGCAATCAGCCCCAGCATTTT
CASRRTGNSNQPQHF
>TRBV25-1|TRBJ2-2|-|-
TGTGCCAGCAGTGAATTAAGTGGCAGTACGAACACCGGGGAGCTGTTTTTT
CASSELSGSTNTGELFF
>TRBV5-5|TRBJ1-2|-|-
TGTGCCAGCGGGGGCCATAATGGCTACACCTTC
CASGGHNGYTF
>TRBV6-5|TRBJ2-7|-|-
TGTGCCAGCAGTTACTCTTTGGACAGCTACGAGCAGTACTTC
CASSYSLDSYEQYF
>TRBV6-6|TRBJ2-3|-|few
TGTGCCAGCACCCTAGGGGTGACTAGCACAGATACGCAGTATTTT
CASTLGVTSTDTQYF
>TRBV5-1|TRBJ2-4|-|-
TGCGCCAGCAGCCCCATGGACGGCGGACTAGCCAAAAACATTCAGTACTTC
CASSPMDGGLAKNIQYF
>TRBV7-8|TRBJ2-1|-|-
TGTGCCAGCAGCTTAGGCGGAACCTACAATGAGCAGTTCTTC
CASSLGGTYNEQFF
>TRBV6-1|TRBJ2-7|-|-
TGTGCCAGCAGTGACTTCTACGAGCAGTACTTC
CASSDFYEQYF
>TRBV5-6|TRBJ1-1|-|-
TGTGCCAGCAGCTTGAGTGGAAGACTATTTGTGACTGAAGCTTTCTTT
CASSLSGRLFVTEAFF
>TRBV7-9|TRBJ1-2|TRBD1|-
TGTGCCAGCAGCGCACGGGACAGGGGTCTCGGCTACACCTTC
CASSARDRGLGYTF
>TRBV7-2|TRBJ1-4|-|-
TGTGCCAGCAGCTTATCCTCAGGGGCCCGAAAACTGTTTTTT
CASSLSSGARKLFF
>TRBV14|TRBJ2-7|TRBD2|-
TGTGCCAGCAGCCAAGGAACTAGCGGGCCCACGGGGTCCTACGAGCAGTACTTC
CASSQGTSGPTGSYEQYF
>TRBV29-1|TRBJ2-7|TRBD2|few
TGCAGCGTTGAGGTCCGGCGGGGGGGCCGCGAGCAGTACTTC
CSVEVRRGGREQYF
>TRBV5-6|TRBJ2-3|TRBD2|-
TGTGCCAGCAGCATTCCTAGCGGGAGAATAGATACGCAGTATTTT
CASSIPSGRIDTQYF
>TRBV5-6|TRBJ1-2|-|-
TGTGCCAGCAGCTTGCCAGGAGACTATGGCCACACCTTC
CASSLPGDYGHTF
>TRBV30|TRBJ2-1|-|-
TGTGCCTGGAGCCGTGACAGCTACAATGAGCAGTTCTTC
CAWSRDSYNEQFF
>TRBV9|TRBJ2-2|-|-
TGTGCCAGCAGCGTCCGTGGGCGGGGGAACACCGGGGAGCTGTTTTTT
CASSVRGRGNTGELFF
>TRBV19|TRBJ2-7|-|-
TGTGCCAGTAGTATAGTTAGTTCCAGGGTCTACGAGCAGTACTTC
CASSIVSSRVYEQYF
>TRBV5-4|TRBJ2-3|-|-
TGTGCCAGCAGCCTCAGCGGACCCTTCACAGATACGCAGTATTTT
CASSLSGPFTDTQYF
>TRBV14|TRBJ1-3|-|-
TGTGCCAGCAGCCAAAGTAGTGGAAACACCATATATTTT
CASSQSSGNTIYF
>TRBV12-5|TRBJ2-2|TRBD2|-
TGTGCTAGTGGCACACTCCTAGCGGGGGGAAGCACCGGGGAGCTGTTTTTT
CASGTLLAGGSTGELFF
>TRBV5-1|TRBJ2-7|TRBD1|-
TGCGCCAGCAGGACAGGGACAGAATACGAGCAGTACTTC
CASRTGTEYEQYF
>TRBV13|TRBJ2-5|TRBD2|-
TGTGCCAGCAGCCCCTCCCCCACGGGAGGGGCAGAGACCCAGTACTTC
CASSPSPTGGAETQYF
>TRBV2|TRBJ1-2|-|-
TGTGCCAGCGGTCAGGTGTATGGCTACACCTTC
CASGQVYGYTF